This record looks at one TCR beta chain sequence and its context. Original data processing: Amplification of reference gene primers was used by the study to estimate nucleated cell counts. TCRdb's copy holds only in-frame clones and misses some; the assay was immunoSEQ multiplex PCR. The DNA was the basis for D and trimming; V, J and clone size are from that table. This table has 150,000 to 200,000 clones, about 92% appearing once. The data originate from a study of blood T cell repertoires in COVID-19. Overall study context: The United States, Italy and Spain provided the acute and convalescent COVID-19 samples. Sample material is recorded as cDNA or gDNA derived from T cells, B-cell-depleted T cells, or PBMCs.

CDR1 and CDR2 (germline): MGHRA, YSYEKL. This CDR3 has 17 amino acids. The V segment lost 0 bases and the J segment 3 bases; nucleotides outside the gene matches: 7. The sequencing sample was made of peripheral blood. The TCR comes from a man in his thirties or forties with COVID-19, enrolled during active disease. The chain is built from TRBV4-1 and TRBJ1-5, with 8 bases fitting TRBD1. CDR3 DNA sequence: TGCGCCAGCAGCCAAGACGCGGGACAGGTCGTCAATCAGCCCCAGCATTTT. This codes for CASSQDAGQVVNQPQHF.